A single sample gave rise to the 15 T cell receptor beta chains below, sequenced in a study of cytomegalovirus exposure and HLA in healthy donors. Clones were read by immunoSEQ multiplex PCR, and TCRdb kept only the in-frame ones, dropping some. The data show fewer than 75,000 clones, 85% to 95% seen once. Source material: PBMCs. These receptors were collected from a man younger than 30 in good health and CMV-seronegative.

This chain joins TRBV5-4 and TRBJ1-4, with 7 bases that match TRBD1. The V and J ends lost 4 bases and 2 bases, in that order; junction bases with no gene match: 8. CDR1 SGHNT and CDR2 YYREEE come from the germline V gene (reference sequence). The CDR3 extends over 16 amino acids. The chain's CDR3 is CASSRQSGQTNEKLFF. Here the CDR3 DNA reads TGTGCCAGCAGCAGGCAATCGGGACAGACTAATGAAAAACTGTTTTTT.

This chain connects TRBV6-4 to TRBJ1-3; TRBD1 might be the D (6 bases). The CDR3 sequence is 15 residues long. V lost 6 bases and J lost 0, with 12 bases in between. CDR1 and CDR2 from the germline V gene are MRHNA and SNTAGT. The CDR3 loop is CASREDSSSGNTIYF. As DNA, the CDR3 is TGTGCCAGCAGGGAGGACAGTAGCTCTGGAAACACCATATATTTT.

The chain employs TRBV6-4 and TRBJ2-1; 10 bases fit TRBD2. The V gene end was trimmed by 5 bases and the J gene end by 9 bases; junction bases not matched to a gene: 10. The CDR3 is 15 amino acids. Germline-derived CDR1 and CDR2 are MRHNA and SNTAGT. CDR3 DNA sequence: TGTGCCAGCAGTCCAAGCGGGGGGGATTATGGTGAGCAGTTCTTC. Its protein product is CASSPSGGDYGEQFF.

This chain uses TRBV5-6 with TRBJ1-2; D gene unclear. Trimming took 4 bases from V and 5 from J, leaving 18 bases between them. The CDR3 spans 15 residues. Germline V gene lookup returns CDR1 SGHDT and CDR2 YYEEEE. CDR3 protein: CASSPRWSTLYGYTF. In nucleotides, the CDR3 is TGTGCCAGCAGCCCTCGTTGGTCGACATTGTATGGCTACACCTTC.

CDR3 region: CASSPGTDNSNQPQHF. CDR3 nucleotide sequence: TGTGCCAGCTCACCAGGGACAGACAATAGCAATCAGCCCCAGCATTTT. The rearrangement joins TRBV18 to TRBJ1-5; 7 bases are a match to TRBD1. This CDR3 region has 16 residues. From germline, CDR1 is KGHSH and CDR2 LQKENI. Losses at the gene ends were 2 bases for V and 0 bases for J; bases not matched to a gene: 4.

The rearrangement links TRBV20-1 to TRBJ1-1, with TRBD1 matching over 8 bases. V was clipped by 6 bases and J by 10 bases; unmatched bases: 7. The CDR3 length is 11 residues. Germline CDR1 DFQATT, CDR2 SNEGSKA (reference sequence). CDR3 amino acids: CSALTGVLAFF. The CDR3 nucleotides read TGCAGTGCCTTGACAGGGGTCTTAGCTTTCTTT.

The CDR3 sequence is CASSRPRQGAYNEQFF. The CDR3 nucleotides are TGCGCCAGCAGTCGACCAAGACAGGGGGCCTACAATGAGCAGTTCTTC. This chain links TRBV23-1 with TRBJ2-1, with TRBD1 matching over 9 bases. TRBV23-1 is an ORF for which the function is uncertain. V lost 4 bases to trimming and J lost 2 bases; unmatched junction nucleotides: 6. The CDR3 is 16 amino acids.

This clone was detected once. CDR3 in amino acids: CANAGGADTQYF. CDR3 DNA: TGTGCCAACGCGGGCGGGGCAGATACGCAGTATTTT. V usage is TRBV2 and J usage is TRBJ2-3, with D perhaps matching TRBD2 (6 bases). Trimming pared 10 bases from V and 4 bases from J, leaving 12 bases between. Germline CDR1 is SNHLY and CDR2 is FYNNEI. The CDR3 runs to 12 residues. Drawing the rest from reference TRBV2 and TRBJ2-3, the complete variable domain is EPEVTQTPSHQVTQMGQEVILRCVPISNHLYFYWYRQILGQKVEFLVSFYNNEISEKSEIFDDQFSVERPDGSNFTLKIRSTKLEDSAMYFCANAGGADTQYFGPGTRLTVL.

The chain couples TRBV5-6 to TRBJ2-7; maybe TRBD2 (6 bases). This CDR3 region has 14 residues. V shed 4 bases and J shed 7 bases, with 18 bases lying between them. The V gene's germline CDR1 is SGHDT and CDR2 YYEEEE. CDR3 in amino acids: CASSLPPHRGEQYF. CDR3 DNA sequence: TGTGCCAGCAGCCTACCCCCTCACCGGGGGGAGCAGTACTTC.

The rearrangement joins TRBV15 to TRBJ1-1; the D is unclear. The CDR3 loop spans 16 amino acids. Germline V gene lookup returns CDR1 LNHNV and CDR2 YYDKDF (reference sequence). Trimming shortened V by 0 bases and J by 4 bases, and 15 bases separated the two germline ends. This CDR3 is CATSRDPAGRGTEAFF. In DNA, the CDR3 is TGTGCCACCAGCAGAGATCCCGCCGGTCGGGGCACTGAAGCTTTCTTT.

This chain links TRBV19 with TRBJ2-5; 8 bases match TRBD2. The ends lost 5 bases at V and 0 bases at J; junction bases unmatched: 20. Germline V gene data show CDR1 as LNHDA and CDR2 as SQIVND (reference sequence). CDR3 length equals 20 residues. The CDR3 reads CASSPTPVISGTPYQETQYF. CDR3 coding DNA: TGTGCCAGTAGTCCCACCCCGGTGATTAGCGGGACCCCGTACCAAGAGACCCAGTACTTC.

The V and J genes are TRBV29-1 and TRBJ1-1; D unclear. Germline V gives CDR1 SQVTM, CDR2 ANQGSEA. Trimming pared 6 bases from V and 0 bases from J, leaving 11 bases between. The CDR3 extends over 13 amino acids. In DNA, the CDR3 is TGCAGCGTGGCGGGAGTTCTGAACACTGAAGCTTTCTTT. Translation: CSVAGVLNTEAFF.

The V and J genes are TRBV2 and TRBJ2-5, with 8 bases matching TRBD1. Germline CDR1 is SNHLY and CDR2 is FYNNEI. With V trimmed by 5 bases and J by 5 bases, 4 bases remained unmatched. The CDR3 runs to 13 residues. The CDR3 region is CASSPGGQETQYF. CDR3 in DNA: TGTGCCAGCAGTCCAGGGGGCCAGGAGACCCAGTACTTC.

CDR3 sequence reads: CASSERIATNEKLFF. CDR3 sequence (DNA): TGTGCCAGCAGTGAGCGGATTGCAACTAATGAAAAACTGTTTTTT. This rearrangement joins TRBV2 to TRBJ1-4; D remains unclear. The V and J ends lost 3 bases and 0 bases respectively, with 8 bases between them. The CDR3 sequence is 15 residues long. The germline gives CDR1 SNHLY, CDR2 FYNNEI. Combining the CDR3 with reference TRBV2 and TRBJ1-4 gives the whole variable domain EPEVTQTPSHQVTQMGQEVILRCVPISNHLYFYWYRQILGQKVEFLVSFYNNEISEKSEIFDDQFSVERPDGSNFTLKIRSTKLEDSAMYFCASSERIATNEKLFFGSGTQLSVL.

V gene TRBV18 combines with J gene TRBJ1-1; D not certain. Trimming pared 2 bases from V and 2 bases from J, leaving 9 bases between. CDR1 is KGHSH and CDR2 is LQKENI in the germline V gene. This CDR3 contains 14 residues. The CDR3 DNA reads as TGTGCCAGCTCACCAGGCCGGGGAAACACTGAAGCTTTCTTT. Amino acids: CASSPGRGNTEAFF.